The 24 T cell receptor beta chains in this list originate from one sample, sequenced in a study of blood T cell repertoires in COVID-19. TCRdb's copy holds only in-frame clones and misses some; the assay was immunoSEQ multiplex PCR. The data show about 180,000 clones, 86% seen once. Sequenced: peripheral blood. These receptors all stem from a man between 70 and 80 years old with active or convalescent COVID-19.

This sequence joins TRBV3-1 (or the pseudogene TRBV3-2) and TRBJ1-6; weak D call: TRBD1 (6 bases). Trimming cost V 4 bases and J 7 bases, with 17 bases left between them. This CDR3 spans 16 amino acids. Germline assignment: CDR1 LGHDT and CDR2 YNNKEL (reference sequence). The CDR3 DNA is TGTGCCAGCAGCCCCGTGGGGGGGGGCCTAAATTCACCCCTCCACTTT. It codes for CASSPVGGGLNSPLHF.

This sequence joins TRBV19 and TRBJ2-5, with 9 bases matching TRBD1. CDR3 length equals 16 residues. The J segment lost 4 bases and the V segment lost 5 bases, leaving 11 bases of the junction unmatched. Germline lookup yields CDR1 LNHDA and CDR2 SQIVND (reference sequence). In DNA, the CDR3 is TGTGCCAGTAGTGGCCCCCCGGGACAGGGAGCAGAGACCCAGTACTTC. Translated: CASSGPPGQGAETQYF.

This clone came up a few times. The sample holds other DNA sequences that translate to the same CDR3. The chain has TRBV27 and TRBJ2-7; a weak D match, TRBD1 (6 bases). This CDR3 has 15 residues. The germline V gene encodes CDR1 MNHEY and CDR2 SMNVEV (reference sequence). V was cut by 5 bases and J by 0 bases, with 14 bases left in between. The CDR3 spells CASSAPGQSSYEQYF. The CDR3 nucleotides are TGTGCCAGCAGTGCCCCCGGACAGAGCTCCTACGAGCAGTACTTC.

The chain recombines TRBV28 with TRBJ2-7; unclear D gene. Germline V gene data show CDR1 as MDHEN and CDR2 as SYDVKM. This CDR3 comprises 12 residues. The V and J ends lost 1 base and 4 bases respectively, with 5 bases between them. The chain's CDR3 is CASSLSAYEQYF. Written as DNA, the CDR3 is TGTGCCAGCAGTTTATCCGCGTACGAGCAGTACTTC. Full variable domain (missing parts from reference TRBV28 and TRBJ2-7): DVKVTQSSRYLVKRTGEKVFLECVQDMDHENMFWYRQDPGLGLRLIYFSYDVKMKEKGDIPEGYSVSREKKERFSLILESASTNQTSMYLCASSLSAYEQYFGPGTRLTVT.

The chain links TRBV27 to TRBJ1-1; TRBD1 agrees at 8 bases. Germline values: CDR1 MNHEY, CDR2 SMNVEV (reference sequence). Trimming took 8 bases from V and 3 from J; bases not matched to a gene: 2. The CDR3 totals 12 residues. The CDR3 protein is CASRTGYTEAFF. CDR3 sequence (DNA): TGTGCCAGCCGGACAGGGTACACTGAAGCTTTCTTT.

The rearrangement joins TRBV5-4 to TRBJ1-4; TRBD1 might be the D (6 bases). Germline assignment: CDR1 SGHNT and CDR2 YYREEE (reference sequence). The CDR3 runs to 15 residues. V was trimmed by 5 bases and J by 0 bases, leaving 11 bases between them. CDR3 sequence: CASRNRDTTNEKLFF. Here the CDR3 DNA reads TGTGCCAGCAGAAACCGGGACACAACTAATGAAAAACTGTTTTTT.

The J gene is TRBJ2-2, the V gene TRBV11-2; D possibly corresponds to TRBD1 (5 bases). V dropped 5 bases and J dropped 4 bases, with 14 bases sitting between them. The CDR3 totals 15 residues. CDR1 and CDR2 from the germline V gene are SGHAT and FQNNGV. CDR3 in amino acids: CASSERQWGTGELFF. CDR3 nucleotides: TGTGCCAGCAGCGAACGACAGTGGGGCACCGGGGAGCTGTTTTTT.

The V gene is TRBV5-1, the J gene TRBJ2-2; 7 bases map to TRBD2. Unmatched junction bases numbered 7, after V lost 0 bases and J lost 5 bases. Germline V gene data show CDR1 as SGHRS and CDR2 as YFSETQ. CDR3 length: 16 residues. CDR3 sequence reads: CASSLGATGGTGELFF. In DNA form, the CDR3 reads TGCGCCAGCAGCTTGGGGGCGACGGGAGGTACCGGGGAGCTGTTTTTT. Combining the CDR3 with reference TRBV5-1 and TRBJ2-2 gives the whole variable domain KAGVTQTPRYLIKTRGQQVTLSCSPISGHRSVSWYQQTPGQGLQFLFEYFSETQRNKGNFPGRFSGRQFSNSRSEMNVSTLELGDSALYLCASSLGATGGTGELFFGEGSRLTVL.

As for this clone: The identical CDR3 is also encoded by other nucleotide sequences in the sample. V and J are TRBV11-3 and TRBJ1-1; D call uncertain. The germline V gene encodes CDR1 SGHNT and CDR2 YENEEA. The ends were cut back, 1 base at V and 4 bases at J, with 7 bases in the middle. The CDR3 extends over 13 amino acids. CDR3 sequence reads: CASSLGQATEAFF. The CDR3 coding sequence is TGTGCCAGCAGCTTAGGGCAGGCCACTGAAGCTTTCTTT.

This chain uses TRBV4-1 with TRBJ2-7; 13 nucleotides line up with TRBD2. The CDR3 has 17 amino acids. V lost 3 bases to trimming and J lost 4 bases; unmatched junction nucleotides: 9. Germline V gene data show CDR1 as MGHRA and CDR2 as YSYEKL. CDR3 region: CASSQRTSGSGVYEQYF. DNA of the CDR3: TGCGCCAGCAGCCAGAGGACTAGCGGGAGTGGGGTTTACGAGCAGTACTTC.

The chain employs TRBV19 and TRBJ2-5; D is unresolved. This CDR3 region has 14 residues. V shed 5 bases and J shed 5 bases, with 15 bases lying between them. Germline V gives CDR1 LNHDA, CDR2 SQIVND (reference sequence). The CDR3 bases are TGTGCCAGTAGTTCCCTGACACTTCGGGAGACCCAGTACTTC. This sequence encodes CASSSLTLRETQYF.

The rearrangement joins TRBV4-1 to TRBJ1-2, with TRBD1 matching over 7 bases. CDR1 and CDR2 from the germline V gene are MGHRA and YSYEKL. The CDR3 has 15 amino acids. Trimming removed 5 bases from V and 3 bases from J; junction bases left unmatched: 9. The CDR3 DNA follows: TGCGCCAGCAGCTTTAGACAGGGAATTGACTATGGCTACACCTTC. Encoded protein: CASSFRQGIDYGYTF.

The chain combines TRBV6-5 with TRBJ1-1; perhaps TRBD1 as D (5 bases). The CDR3 extends over 13 amino acids. The germline V gene encodes CDR1 MNHEY and CDR2 SVGAGI. Trimming removed 3 bases from V and 1 base from J, with 6 bases in between. CDR3 DNA sequence: TGTGCCAGCAGTTATCAGGGGAACACTGAAGCTTTCTTT. Its translation: CASSYQGNTEAFF.

This rearrangement joins TRBV9 to TRBJ2-5; the D is unclear. The V end lost 4 bases, the J end lost 3 bases, and 7 bases lay between the germline ends. This CDR3 has 12 residues. CDR1 SGDLS and CDR2 YYNGEE come from the germline V gene. Written as DNA, the CDR3 is TGTGCCAGCAGCAGAACAGAAGAGACCCAGTACTTC. Amino acid sequence: CASSRTEETQYF.

J is TRBJ2-5 and V is TRBV7-2; TRBD2 is a possible D gene (7 bases). The germline CDR1 and CDR2 sequences are SGHTA and FQGNSA. V dropped 6 bases and J dropped 2 bases, with 10 bases sitting between them. CDR3 length: 13 amino acids. CDR3 nucleotide sequence: TGTGCCAGCAGGCGGGGGCTGCAAGAGACCCAGTACTTC. This gives the protein CASRRGLQETQYF.

The V and J genes are TRBV9 and TRBJ2-7, with 8 bases aligning to TRBD1. CDR3 size: 15 residues. Trimming took 0 bases from V and 6 from J; bases not matched to a gene: 8. Per germline, CDR1 SGDLS and CDR2 YYNGEE. CDR3 DNA sequence: TGTGCCAGCAGCGTAGCCGGACAGGGTGCCGGCGAGCAGTACTTC. Protein: CASSVAGQGAGEQYF.

In its sample, this clone was seen once. This chain connects TRBV2 to TRBJ2-5; TRBD1 is a possible D gene (5 bases). This CDR3 region has 13 residues. Trimming removed 4 bases at V and 4 bases at J, with 10 bases between. The V gene's germline CDR1 is SNHLY and CDR2 FYNNEI. The CDR3 DNA sequence: TGTGCCAGCAGTGTCGCAGGGCGAGAGACCCAGTACTTC. It translates to CASSVAGRETQYF. Together with reference TRBV2 and TRBJ2-5, the CDR3 gives the full variable domain: EPEVTQTPSHQVTQMGQEVILRCVPISNHLYFYWYRQILGQKVEFLVSFYNNEISEKSEIFDDQFSVERPDGSNFTLKIRSTKLEDSAMYFCASSVAGRETQYFGPGTRLLVL.

This clone occurred many times. V gene TRBV2 combines with J gene TRBJ2-1; 9 bases fit TRBD1. In germline, CDR1 is SNHLY, CDR2 FYNNEI. With 7 bases clipped from V and 6 bases from J, the junction kept 10 bases outside the gene matches. CDR3 size: 15 residues. The CDR3 DNA reads as TGTGCCAGCATTACCGGGACAGGGATAGGCAATGAGCAGTTCTTC. Translating gives CASITGTGIGNEQFF.

The rearrangement links TRBV7-2 to TRBJ1-4, with 10 bases fitting TRBD1. The CDR3 loop spans 17 amino acids. The germline V gene encodes CDR1 SGHTA and CDR2 FQGNSA. V lost 3 bases to trimming and J lost 0 bases; unmatched junction nucleotides: 4. CDR3 protein: CASSFRDRGATNEKLFF. Here the CDR3 DNA reads TGTGCCAGCAGCTTCCGGGACAGGGGCGCAACTAATGAAAAACTGTTTTTT.

The chain recombines TRBV27 with TRBJ1-2; D perhaps matches TRBD1 (5 bases). Trimming stripped 6 bases from V and 3 bases from J, with 11 bases between. The CDR3 spans 13 residues. Germline CDR1 MNHEY, CDR2 SMNVEV (reference sequence). The CDR3 protein is CASSLQGYYGYTF. The CDR3 DNA reads as TGTGCCAGCAGCCTCCAGGGTTACTATGGCTACACCTTC.

The chain is built from TRBV12-5 and TRBJ2-5, with 7 bases lining up with TRBD1. The germline CDR1 and CDR2 sequences are LGHNT and FRNRAP. V dropped 4 bases and J dropped 2; count of bases not matched to a gene: 7. The CDR3 sequence is 15 residues long. DNA of the CDR3: TGTGCTAGTGGTTCCGGGACAGCCACGCAAGAGACCCAGTACTTC. Residues: CASGSGTATQETQYF.

This chain links TRBV30 with TRBJ2-5, with D possibly being TRBD1 or TRBD2 (6 bases each). CDR3 length: 15 residues. The ends were cut back, 5 bases at V and 0 bases at J, with 16 bases in the middle. CDR1 and CDR2 from the germline V gene are GTSNPN and SVGIG (reference sequence). The CDR3: CAWGGRNSYQETQYF. As DNA, the CDR3 is TGTGCCTGGGGGGGGCGAAATTCGTACCAAGAGACCCAGTACTTC.

The J gene is TRBJ1-4, the V gene TRBV30; D is unresolved. Trimming removed 2 bases at V and 7 bases at J, with 11 bases between. Germline lookup yields CDR1 GTSNPN and CDR2 SVGIG (reference sequence). The CDR3 spans 13 residues. CDR3 sequence reads: CAWSPLVREKLFF. The CDR3 nucleotides are TGTGCCTGGAGTCCCCTCGTCCGTGAAAAACTGTTTTTT.

The CDR3 DNA sequence: TGTGCCAGCAGCTTAGGGCATCCGAACACTGAAGCTTTCTTT. Its protein is CASSLGHPNTEAFF. V usage is TRBV7-2 and J usage is TRBJ1-1; D remains ambiguous. CDR1 and CDR2 from the germline V gene are SGHTA and FQGNSA. The CDR3 contains 14 residues. V gave up 1 base and J gave up 1 base, with 7 bases separating them.